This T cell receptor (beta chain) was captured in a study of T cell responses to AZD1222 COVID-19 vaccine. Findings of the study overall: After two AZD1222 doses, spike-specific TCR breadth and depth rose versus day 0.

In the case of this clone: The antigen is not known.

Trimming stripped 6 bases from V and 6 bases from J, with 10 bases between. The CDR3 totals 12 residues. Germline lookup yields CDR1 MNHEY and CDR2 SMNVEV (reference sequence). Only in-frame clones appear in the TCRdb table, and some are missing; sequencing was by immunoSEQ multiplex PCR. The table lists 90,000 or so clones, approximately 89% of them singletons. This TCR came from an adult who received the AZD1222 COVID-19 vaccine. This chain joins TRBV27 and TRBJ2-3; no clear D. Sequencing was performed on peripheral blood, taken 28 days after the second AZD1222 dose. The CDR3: CASSNSVDTQYF. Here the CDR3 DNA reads TGTGCCAGCAGCAACTCCGTGGATACGCAGTATTTT.